This TCR beta chain was found in a study of shared clonotypes between healthy human individuals. The wider study: The people who gave samples were a couple of women and a few men aged 18 to 49. Study conclusions and caveats: The researchers took only blood, and tissue repertoires probably look different. Rarefaction analysis demonstrated incomplete sorted-subset sequencing notwithstanding large depth. A small donor pool kept down the genetic and exposure-history diversity that was represented.

Points on this clone: Its antigen is currently unknown.

Cells designated naive CD8 were CD45RO-negative and were positively selected for CCR7, with terminally differentiated effector memory CD45RA+ cells excluded. This CDR3 has 15 amino acids. CDR1 and CDR2 from the germline V gene are MDHEN and SYDVKM. V lost 5 bases, J lost 4 bases, and 17 bases lay in between. Measured with immunoSEQ multiplex PCR; TCRdb has only the in-frame clones, and not every one. The table lists roughly 2.1 million clones, 90% to 95% of them singletons. The receptor was isolated from a man between 18 and 29 years old in good health. Some clones in this sample may be carry-over from other donors' samples. The specimen was naive CD8+ T cells from PBMCs. The rearrangement uses TRBV28 and TRBJ1-2; D remains ambiguous. The CDR3 nucleotides read TGTGCCAGCAGTCCCACCCCAAGGACGGGCTATGGCTACACCTTC. Translating gives CASSPTPRTGYGYTF.